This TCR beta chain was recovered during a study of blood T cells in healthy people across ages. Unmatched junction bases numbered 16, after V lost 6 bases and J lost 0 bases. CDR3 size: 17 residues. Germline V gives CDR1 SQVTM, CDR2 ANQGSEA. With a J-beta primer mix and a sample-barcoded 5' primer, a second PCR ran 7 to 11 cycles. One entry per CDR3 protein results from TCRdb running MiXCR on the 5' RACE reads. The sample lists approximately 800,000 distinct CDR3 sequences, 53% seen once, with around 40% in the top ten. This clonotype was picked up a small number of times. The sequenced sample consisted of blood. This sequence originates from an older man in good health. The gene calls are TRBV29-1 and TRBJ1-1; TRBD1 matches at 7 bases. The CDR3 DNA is TGCAGCGTGGCCATGGTTTGGGACAGTCGAATGAACACTGAAGCTTTCTTT. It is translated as CSVAMVWDSRMNTEAFF.